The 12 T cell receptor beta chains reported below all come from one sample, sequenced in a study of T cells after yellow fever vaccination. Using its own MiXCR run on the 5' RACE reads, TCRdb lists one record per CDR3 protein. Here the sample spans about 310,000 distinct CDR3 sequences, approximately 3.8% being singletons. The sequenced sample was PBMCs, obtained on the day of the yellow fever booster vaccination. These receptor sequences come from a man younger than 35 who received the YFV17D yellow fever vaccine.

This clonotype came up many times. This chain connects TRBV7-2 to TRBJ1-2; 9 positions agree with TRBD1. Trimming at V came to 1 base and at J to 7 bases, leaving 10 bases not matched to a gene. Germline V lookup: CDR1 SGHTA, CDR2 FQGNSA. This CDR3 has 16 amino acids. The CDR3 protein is CASSLDLYRGPGGYTF. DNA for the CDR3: TGTGCCAGCAGCTTAGACCTGTACAGGGGGCCAGGTGGCTACACCTTC.

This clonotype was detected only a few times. The CDR3 coding sequence is TGCAGTGCTGCCTTTGTCGGCGGGGGAACAGATACGCAGTATTTT. Translated, it gives CSAAFVGGGTDTQYF. The rearrangement links TRBV20-1 to TRBJ2-3, with TRBD2 identical over 7 bases. This CDR3 region has 15 residues. V lost 5 bases, J lost 3 bases, and 11 bases stayed unmatched. In germline, CDR1 is DFQATT, CDR2 SNEGSKA (reference sequence).

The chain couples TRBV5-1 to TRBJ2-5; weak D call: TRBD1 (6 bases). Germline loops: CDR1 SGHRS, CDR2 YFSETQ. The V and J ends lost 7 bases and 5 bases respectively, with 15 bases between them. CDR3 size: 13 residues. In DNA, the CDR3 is TGCGCCAGCTGGGCAGGGGCACGGGAGACCCAGTACTTC. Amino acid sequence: CASWAGARETQYF.

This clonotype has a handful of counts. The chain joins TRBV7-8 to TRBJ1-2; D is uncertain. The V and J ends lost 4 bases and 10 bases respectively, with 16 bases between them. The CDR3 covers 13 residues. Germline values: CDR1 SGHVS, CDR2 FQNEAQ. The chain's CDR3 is CASSSSNSNVYTF. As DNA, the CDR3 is TGTGCCAGCAGCTCTAGTAATTCAAATGTCTACACCTTC.

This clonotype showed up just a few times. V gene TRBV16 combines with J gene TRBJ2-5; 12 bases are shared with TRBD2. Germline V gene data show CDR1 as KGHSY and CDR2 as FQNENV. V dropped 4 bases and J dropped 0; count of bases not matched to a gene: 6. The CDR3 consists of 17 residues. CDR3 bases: TGTGCCAGCAGCCGTCGACTAGCGGGGGCCTACCAAGAGACCCAGTACTTC. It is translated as CASSRRLAGAYQETQYF.

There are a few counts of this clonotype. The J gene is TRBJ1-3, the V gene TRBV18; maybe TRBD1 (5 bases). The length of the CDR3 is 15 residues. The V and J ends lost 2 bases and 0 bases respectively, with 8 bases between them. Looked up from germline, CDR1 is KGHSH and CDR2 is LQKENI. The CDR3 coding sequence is TGTGCCAGCTCACCAGGGGCCGACTCTGGAAACACCATATATTTT. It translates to CASSPGADSGNTIYF.

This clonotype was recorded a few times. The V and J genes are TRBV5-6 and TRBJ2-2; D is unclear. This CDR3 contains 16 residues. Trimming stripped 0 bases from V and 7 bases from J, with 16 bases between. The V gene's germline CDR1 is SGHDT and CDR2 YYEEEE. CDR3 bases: TGTGCCAGCAGCTTGGTCTCGGGTTTGGTTGGCGGGGAGCTGTTTTTT. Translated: CASSLVSGLVGGELFF. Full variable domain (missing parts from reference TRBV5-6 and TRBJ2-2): DAGVTQSPTHLIKTRGQQVTLRCSPKSGHDTVSWYQQALGQGPQFIFQYYEEEERQRGNFPDRFSGHQFPNYSSELNVNALLLGDSALYLCASSLVSGLVGGELFFGEGSRLTVL.

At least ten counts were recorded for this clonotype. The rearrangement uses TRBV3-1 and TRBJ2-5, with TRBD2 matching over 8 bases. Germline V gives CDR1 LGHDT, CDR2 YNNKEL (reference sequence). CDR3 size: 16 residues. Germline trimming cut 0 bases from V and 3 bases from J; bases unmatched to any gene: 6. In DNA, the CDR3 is TGTGCCAGCAGCCAAGATCCGCGGGGGGCGAAAGAGACCCAGTACTTC. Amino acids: CASSQDPRGAKETQYF.

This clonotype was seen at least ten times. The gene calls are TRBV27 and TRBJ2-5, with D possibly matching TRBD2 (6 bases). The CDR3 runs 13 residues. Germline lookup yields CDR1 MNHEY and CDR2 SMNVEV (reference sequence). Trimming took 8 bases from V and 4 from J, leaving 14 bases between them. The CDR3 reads CASHPLGGETQYF. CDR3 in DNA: TGTGCCAGCCACCCCCTGGGAGGAGAGACCCAGTACTTC.

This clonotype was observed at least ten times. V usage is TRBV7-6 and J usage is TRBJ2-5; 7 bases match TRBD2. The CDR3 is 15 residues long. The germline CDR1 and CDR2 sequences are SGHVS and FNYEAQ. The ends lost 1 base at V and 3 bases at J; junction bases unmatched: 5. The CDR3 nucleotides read TGTGCCAGCAGCTTAGAAGGGAGCGGGGAAGAGACCCAGTACTTC. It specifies CASSLEGSGEETQYF.

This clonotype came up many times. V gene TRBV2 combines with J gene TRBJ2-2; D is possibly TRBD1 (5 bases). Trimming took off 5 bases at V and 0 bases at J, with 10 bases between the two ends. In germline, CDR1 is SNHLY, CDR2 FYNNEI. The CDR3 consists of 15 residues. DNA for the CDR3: TGTGCCAGCAGTCTGACAGAAGCGAACACCGGGGAGCTGTTTTTT. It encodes CASSLTEANTGELFF.

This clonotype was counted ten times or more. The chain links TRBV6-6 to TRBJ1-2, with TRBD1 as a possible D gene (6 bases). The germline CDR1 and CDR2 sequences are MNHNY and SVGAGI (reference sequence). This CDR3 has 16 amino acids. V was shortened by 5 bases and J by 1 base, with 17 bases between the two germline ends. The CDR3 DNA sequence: TGTGCCAGCAGTGACGGAGGGGAAGGGGGTAACTATGGCTACACCTTC. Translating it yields CASSDGGEGGNYGYTF.